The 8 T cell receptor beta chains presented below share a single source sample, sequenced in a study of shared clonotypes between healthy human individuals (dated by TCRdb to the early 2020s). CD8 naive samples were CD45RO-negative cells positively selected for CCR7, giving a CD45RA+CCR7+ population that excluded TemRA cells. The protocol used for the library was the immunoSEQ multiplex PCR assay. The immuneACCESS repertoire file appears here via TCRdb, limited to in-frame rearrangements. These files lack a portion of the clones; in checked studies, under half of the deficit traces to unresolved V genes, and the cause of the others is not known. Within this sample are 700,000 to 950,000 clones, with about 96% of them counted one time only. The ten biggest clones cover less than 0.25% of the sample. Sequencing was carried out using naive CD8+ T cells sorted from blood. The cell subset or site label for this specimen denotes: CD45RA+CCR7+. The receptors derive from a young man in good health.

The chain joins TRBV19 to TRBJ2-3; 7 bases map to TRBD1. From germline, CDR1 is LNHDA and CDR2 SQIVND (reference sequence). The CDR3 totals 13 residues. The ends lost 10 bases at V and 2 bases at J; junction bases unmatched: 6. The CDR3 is CATTGTATDTQYF. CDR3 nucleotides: TGTGCCACCACCGGGACAGCCACAGATACGCAGTATTTT.

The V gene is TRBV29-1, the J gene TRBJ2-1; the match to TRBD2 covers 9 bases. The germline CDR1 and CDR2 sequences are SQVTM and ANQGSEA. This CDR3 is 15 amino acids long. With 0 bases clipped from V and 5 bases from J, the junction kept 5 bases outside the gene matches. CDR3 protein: CSVEDRASGDNEQFF. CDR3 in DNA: TGCAGCGTTGAAGATAGGGCTAGCGGGGACAATGAGCAGTTCTTC.

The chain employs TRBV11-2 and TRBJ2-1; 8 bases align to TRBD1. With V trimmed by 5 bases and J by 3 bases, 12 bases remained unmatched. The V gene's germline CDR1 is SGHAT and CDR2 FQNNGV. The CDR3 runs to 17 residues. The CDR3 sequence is CASSHSRDRLFYNEQFF. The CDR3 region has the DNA TGTGCCAGCAGCCATTCCCGGGACAGGTTATTCTACAATGAGCAGTTCTTC. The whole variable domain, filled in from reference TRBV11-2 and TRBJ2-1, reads EAGVAQSPRYKIIEKRQSVAFWCNPISGHATLYWYQQILGQGPKLLIQFQNNGVVDDSQLPKDRFSAERLKGVDSTLKIQPAKLEDSAVYLCASSHSRDRLFYNEQFFGPGTRLTVL.

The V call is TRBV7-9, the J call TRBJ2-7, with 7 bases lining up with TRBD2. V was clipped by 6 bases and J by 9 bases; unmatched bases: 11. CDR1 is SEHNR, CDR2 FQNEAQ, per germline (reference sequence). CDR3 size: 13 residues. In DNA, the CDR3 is TGTGCCAGCAGTGACCCCCTCGGGGAGGGGCAGTACTTC. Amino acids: CASSDPLGEGQYF.

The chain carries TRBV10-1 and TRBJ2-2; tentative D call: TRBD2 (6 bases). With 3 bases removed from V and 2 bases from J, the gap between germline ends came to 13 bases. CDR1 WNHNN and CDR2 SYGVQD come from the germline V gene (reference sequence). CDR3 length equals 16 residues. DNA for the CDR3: TGCGCCAGCAGTGAATTGGTAGCGGACAACACCGGGGAGCTGTTTTTT. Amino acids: CASSELVADNTGELFF.

Here the CDR3 reads CASSQDRSGRTDTQYF. The CDR3 DNA reads TGCGCCAGCAGCCAAGATCGCAGCGGGAGGACAGATACGCAGTATTTT. V and J are TRBV4-1 and TRBJ2-3; 9 nucleotides line up with TRBD2. The CDR3 sequence is 16 residues long. Germline trimming cut 0 bases from V and 3 bases from J; bases unmatched to any gene: 4. Germline loops: CDR1 MGHRA, CDR2 YSYEKL.

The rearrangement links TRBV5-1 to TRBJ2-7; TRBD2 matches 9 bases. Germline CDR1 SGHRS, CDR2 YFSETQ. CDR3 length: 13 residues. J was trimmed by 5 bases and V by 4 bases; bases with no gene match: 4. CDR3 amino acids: CASSNSGRHEQYF. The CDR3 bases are TGCGCCAGCAGCAATAGCGGGAGACACGAGCAGTACTTC. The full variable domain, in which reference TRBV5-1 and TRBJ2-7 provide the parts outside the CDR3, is KAGVTQTPRYLIKTRGQQVTLSCSPISGHRSVSWYQQTPGQGLQFLFEYFSETQRNKGNFPGRFSGRQFSNSRSEMNVSTLELGDSALYLCASSNSGRHEQYFGPGTRLTVT.

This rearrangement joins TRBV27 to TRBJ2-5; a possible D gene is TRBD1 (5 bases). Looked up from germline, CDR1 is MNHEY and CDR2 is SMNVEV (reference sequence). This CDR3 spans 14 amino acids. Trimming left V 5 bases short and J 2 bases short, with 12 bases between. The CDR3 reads CASSLQGQQETQYF. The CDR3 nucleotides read TGTGCCAGCAGTCTCCAGGGCCAACAAGAGACCCAGTACTTC.